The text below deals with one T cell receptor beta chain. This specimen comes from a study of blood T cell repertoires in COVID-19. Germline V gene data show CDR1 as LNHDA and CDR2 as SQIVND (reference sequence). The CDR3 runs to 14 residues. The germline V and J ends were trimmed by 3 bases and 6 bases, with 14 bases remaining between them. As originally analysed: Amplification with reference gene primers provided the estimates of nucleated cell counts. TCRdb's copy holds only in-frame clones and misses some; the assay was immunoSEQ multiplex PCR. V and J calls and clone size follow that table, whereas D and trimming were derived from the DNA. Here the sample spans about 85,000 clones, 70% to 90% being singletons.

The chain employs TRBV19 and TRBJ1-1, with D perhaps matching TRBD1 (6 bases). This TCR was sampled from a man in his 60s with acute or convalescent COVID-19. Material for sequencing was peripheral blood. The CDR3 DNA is TGTGCCAGTAGTATTTTCTCCGACAGGTCTGAAGCTTTCTTT. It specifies CASSIFSDRSEAFF.